This T cell receptor beta chain was sequenced during a study of neurological immune-mediated disorders. Germline-derived CDR1 and CDR2 are SGHTA and FQGNSA. The V and J ends lost 5 bases and 2 bases respectively, with 10 bases between them. This CDR3 is built from 13 residues. This clonotype was counted many times. TCRdb reanalysed the 5' RACE reads using MiXCR and keeps one entry per CDR3 protein. The data show approximately 25,000 distinct CDR3 sequences, around 20% seen once. The receptor was derived from a woman in her sixties in good health. The source material was PBMCs. The chain is built from TRBV7-2 and TRBJ2-7; a possible D gene is TRBD1 (6 bases). CDR3 DNA: TGTGCCAGCAGCAGGGACAAGACCTACGAGCAGTACTTC. Translation: CASSRDKTYEQYF.